This entry lists 14 T cell receptor beta chains sequenced from one sample in a study of T-cell reconstitution after alpha-beta-depleted transplantation in children. Unique molecular identifiers were used in preparing the TCRbeta library. MiXCR, run by TCRdb on the PCR reads, gives a single entry per CDR3 protein. The data contain approximately 47,000 distinct CDR3 sequences, around 53% of them singletons. Specimen: peripheral blood, collected before TCRalphabeta/CD19-depleted stem cell transplant. These TCRs come from a boy less than two years old with SCID, due to receive a stem cell transplant.

This clonotype has ten or more counts. The chain has TRBV9 and TRBJ1-2, with no clear D. V shed 7 bases and J shed 4 bases, with 14 bases lying between them. From germline, CDR1 is SGDLS and CDR2 YYNGEE. The CDR3 is 13 residues long. The CDR3 DNA reads as TGTGCCAGCTCCTCTGACCCAGGCTATGGCTACACCTTC. Residues: CASSSDPGYGYTF.

CDR3 in amino acids: CASSPPRSNEQFF. The CDR3 bases are TGTGCCAGCTCACCACCTAGGAGCAATGAGCAGTTCTTC. The chain recombines TRBV18 with TRBJ2-1; the D is unclear. Trimming took off 0 bases at V and 6 bases at J, with 6 bases between the two ends. The CDR3 loop spans 13 amino acids. Germline V lookup: CDR1 KGHSH, CDR2 LQKENI.

The chain joins TRBV20-1 to TRBJ2-5; either TRBD1 or TRBD2 may supply D (5 bases each). CDR1 DFQATT and CDR2 SNEGSKA come from the germline V gene (reference sequence). This CDR3 region has 16 residues. With 3 bases removed from V and 5 bases from J, the gap between germline ends came to 22 bases. As DNA, the CDR3 is TGCAGTGCTAGCTCACCCGGGACCAGGGTAGGGGAGACCCAGTACTTC. Protein: CSASSPGTRVGETQYF.

CDR3 DNA sequence: TGCAGTGCTTCCCCAGGGGCTAGCAATCAGCCCCAGCATTTT. Its translation is CSASPGASNQPQHF. The V call is TRBV20-1, the J call TRBJ1-5, with D possibly TRBD1 on 6 matching bases. Trimming shortened V by 5 bases and J by 0 bases, and 11 bases separated the two germline ends. The V gene's germline CDR1 is DFQATT and CDR2 SNEGSKA (reference sequence). The CDR3 runs 14 residues.

This clonotype was seen just once. V and J are TRBV5-1 and TRBJ2-7; TRBD2 aligns across 10 bases. The CDR3 contains 13 residues. The germline CDR1 and CDR2 sequences are SGHRS and YFSETQ. V shed 4 bases, J shed 3 bases, and the junction held 1 base outside the gene matches. CDR3: CASSPSGGYEQYF. CDR3 DNA: TGCGCCAGCAGCCCTAGCGGGGGCTACGAGCAGTACTTC.

This clonotype qualifies as medium-sized. The genes are TRBV7-9 and TRBJ2-7; D is unresolved. Trimming pared 4 bases from V and 3 bases from J, leaving 13 bases between. The CDR3 has 14 amino acids. CDR1 and CDR2 from the germline V gene are SEHNR and FQNEAQ (reference sequence). DNA for the CDR3: TGTGCCAGCAGCTCCCCAGACGGAAACTACGAGCAGTACTTC. Translation: CASSSPDGNYEQYF.

The genes are TRBV6-1 and TRBJ1-1; 8 bases agree with TRBD1. Germline CDR1 and CDR2: MNHNS and SASEGT. The CDR3 has 17 amino acids. Trimming took 5 bases from V and 0 from J; bases not matched to a gene: 11. The CDR3 loop reads CASSPGGPGDLNTEAFF. The DNA for the CDR3 is TGTGCCAGCAGTCCAGGGGGCCCCGGGGACTTGAACACTGAAGCTTTCTTT.

This chain connects TRBV5-1 to TRBJ2-3; TRBD2 aligns across 9 bases. The CDR3 loop spans 14 amino acids. Per germline, CDR1 SGHRS and CDR2 YFSETQ. J was trimmed by 6 bases and V by 6 bases; bases with no gene match: 8. CDR3 loop: CASKGGSGGDTQYF. The CDR3 DNA is TGCGCCAGCAAAGGCGGTAGCGGGGGCGATACGCAGTATTTT. Full variable domain (rest looked up from reference TRBV5-1 and TRBJ2-3): KAGVTQTPRYLIKTRGQQVTLSCSPISGHRSVSWYQQTPGQGLQFLFEYFSETQRNKGNFPGRFSGRQFSNSRSEMNVSTLELGDSALYLCASKGGSGGDTQYFGPGTRLTVL.

J is TRBJ1-1 and V is TRBV5-6; 8 bases agree with TRBD1. The CDR3 covers 14 residues. Germline V gene data show CDR1 as SGHDT and CDR2 as YYEEEE. With 2 bases clipped from V and 6 bases from J, the junction kept 6 bases outside the gene matches. The CDR3 protein is CASSFRTGRAEAFF. CDR3 bases: TGTGCCAGCAGCTTTCGGACAGGGAGGGCTGAAGCTTTCTTT. Looking up the rest from reference TRBV5-6 and TRBJ1-1 gives the full variable domain: DAGVTQSPTHLIKTRGQQVTLRCSPKSGHDTVSWYQQALGQGPQFIFQYYEEEERQRGNFPDRFSGHQFPNYSSELNVNALLLGDSALYLCASSFRTGRAEAFFGQGTRLTVV.

In its sample, this clonotype was seen many times. The chain joins TRBV5-1 to TRBJ2-6, with TRBD1 as a possible D gene (6 bases). CDR1 and CDR2 from the germline V gene are SGHRS and YFSETQ. Trimming stripped 3 bases from V and 2 bases from J, with 18 bases between. CDR3 length: 18 residues. CDR3 coding DNA: TGCGCCAGCAGCTCTCAACCGGGACAATTAACTGGGGCCAACGTCCTGACTTTC. Translated: CASSSQPGQLTGANVLTF. The full variable domain, with the rest looked up from reference TRBV5-1 and TRBJ2-6, is KAGVTQTPRYLIKTRGQQVTLSCSPISGHRSVSWYQQTPGQGLQFLFEYFSETQRNKGNFPGRFSGRQFSNSRSEMNVSTLELGDSALYLCASSSQPGQLTGANVLTFGAGSRLTVL.

This chain uses TRBV10-3 with TRBJ2-3, with no clear D. This CDR3 region has 13 residues. Germline CDR1 ENHRY, CDR2 SYGVKD. Trimming cost V 10 bases and J 1 base, with 12 bases left between them. This chain's CDR3 is CATIRGGTDTQYF. CDR3 sequence (DNA): TGTGCCACCATCAGAGGAGGCACAGATACGCAGTATTTT.

CDR3: CASSWTGDEQYF. DNA for the CDR3: TGTGCCAGCTCATGGACAGGGGACGAGCAGTACTTC. The V and J genes are TRBV18 and TRBJ2-7; 9 bases agree with TRBD1. The CDR3 runs to 12 residues. Trimming cost V 5 bases and J 5 bases; bases outside gene matches: 1. Germline values: CDR1 KGHSH, CDR2 LQKENI.

Only a few counts were recorded for this clonotype. The chain uses TRBV29-1 and TRBJ2-5, with 8 nucleotides matching TRBD2. V was pared by 1 base and J by 0 bases, with 4 bases of the junction left unmatched. The CDR3 is 15 residues long. Germline CDR1 SQVTM, CDR2 ANQGSEA. The CDR3 DNA sequence: TGCAGCGTTGAAGGGTTAGCGGGGTACCAAGAGACCCAGTACTTC. Its protein is CSVEGLAGYQETQYF. Together with reference TRBV29-1 and TRBJ2-5, the CDR3 gives the full variable domain: SAVISQKPSRDICQRGTSLTIQCQVDSQVTMMFWYRQQPGQSLTLIATANQGSEATYESGFVIDKFPISRPNLTFSTLTVSNMSPEDSSIYLCSVEGLAGYQETQYFGPGTRLLVL.

V usage is TRBV12-3 or TRBV12-4 and J usage is TRBJ1-1; 10 nucleotides agree with TRBD1. The CDR3 is 16 amino acids. V gave up 7 bases and J gave up 3 bases; unmatched junction bases: 11. The CDR3 coding sequence is TGTGCCAGCATCGCACGGGACAGGGGATGGGACACTGAAGCTTTCTTT. It yields the protein CASIARDRGWDTEAFF.